Below are 10 T cell receptor beta chains sequenced from a single sample in a study of cytomegalovirus exposure and HLA in healthy donors. The PCR was carried out with 60 Vbeta primers and 13 Jbeta primers. The assay was immunoSEQ multiplex PCR, and TCRdb's table has in-frame clones only and misses some. The sample includes around 200,000 clones, around four fifths of them seen just once. Sequencing was done on a sample of PBMCs. The receptors derive from a middle-aged man in good health and CMV-seronegative.

This chain joins TRBV6-1 and TRBJ2-6; D may be TRBD1 (6 bases). V gave up 4 bases and J gave up 0 bases, with 10 bases separating them. Germline-derived CDR1 and CDR2 are MNHNS and SASEGT. The CDR3 runs to 16 residues. CDR3 in amino acids: CASSAGQPSGANVLTF. The CDR3 DNA is TGTGCCAGCAGTGCGGGACAACCCTCTGGGGCCAACGTCCTGACTTTC.

This chain links TRBV9 with TRBJ2-5, with 7 bases aligning to TRBD2. This CDR3 has 14 amino acids. Trimming took 4 bases from V and 4 from J; bases not matched to a gene: 7. The germline CDR1 and CDR2 sequences are SGDLS and YYNGEE. The CDR3 sequence: CASSSGLVPETQYF. The CDR3 DNA sequence: TGTGCCAGCAGCAGCGGACTAGTCCCAGAGACCCAGTACTTC.

In its sample, this clone was seen once. The chain links TRBV9 to TRBJ2-6; the match to TRBD1 covers 9 bases. CDR1 and CDR2 from the germline V gene are SGDLS and YYNGEE. This CDR3 has 20 residues. V lost 4 bases to trimming and J lost 1 base; unmatched junction nucleotides: 15. CDR3: CASSPLPGQGKGSGANVLTF. DNA for the CDR3: TGTGCCAGCAGCCCTCTCCCGGGACAGGGAAAAGGATCTGGGGCCAACGTCCTGACTTTC.

The chain is built from TRBV7-9 and TRBJ2-7; TRBD2 aligns across 12 bases. V was clipped by 8 bases and J by 4 bases; unmatched bases: 6. There are 14 residues in the CDR3. Germline-derived CDR1 and CDR2 are SEHNR and FQNEAQ (reference sequence). The CDR3 protein is CASGSTSGSYEQYF. For the CDR3, the DNA is TGTGCCAGCGGTTCGACTAGCGGGAGTTACGAGCAGTACTTC.

CDR3 amino acids: CASKTGTVDNQPQHF. The CDR3 nucleotides are TGTGCCAGCAAGACCGGGACAGTCGACAATCAGCCCCAGCATTTT. V gene TRBV28 combines with J gene TRBJ1-5; TRBD1 matches at 7 bases. The CDR3 extends over 15 amino acids. Trimming at V came to 7 bases and at J to 3 bases, leaving 9 bases not matched to a gene. Per germline, CDR1 MDHEN and CDR2 SYDVKM.

Only a few counts were recorded for this clone. V gene TRBV4-2 combines with J gene TRBJ1-4; the match to TRBD1 covers 8 bases. V shed 1 base and J 7 bases; nucleotides not matched to a gene: 8. The CDR3 loop spans 16 amino acids. Germline lookup yields CDR1 LGHNA and CDR2 YNFKEQ. The CDR3 coding sequence is TGTGCCAGCAGCCAAGCAACACAGGGGGTTGGTGAAAAACTGTTTTTT. Protein: CASSQATQGVGEKLFF.

A remark on this clone: One end of the junction does not line up with germline, which may come from a read error. V usage is TRBV7-9 and J usage is TRBJ2-7; 9 bases match TRBD1. CDR1 and CDR2 from the germline V gene are SEHNR and FQNEAQ (reference sequence). The CDR3 is 13 residues long. DNA for the CDR3: TGTTCCAGCAGCCTTTGGACAGGGGACGAGCAGTACTTC. The encoded protein is CSSSLWTGDEQYF.

This chain connects TRBV18 to TRBJ2-1, with D perhaps matching TRBD2 (5 bases). This CDR3 has 15 residues. Germline values: CDR1 KGHSH, CDR2 LQKENI. V lost 0 bases and J 0 bases, leaving 6 bases between the germline ends. The CDR3 loop is CASSPPGSSYNEQFF. The CDR3 DNA reads TGTGCCAGCTCACCACCAGGGAGCTCCTACAATGAGCAGTTCTTC.

The chain combines TRBV7-9 with TRBJ2-1, with TRBD2 as a possible D gene (5 bases). Germline V gene lookup returns CDR1 SEHNR and CDR2 FQNEAQ (reference sequence). The CDR3 has 15 amino acids. The V end lost 1 base, the J end lost 2 bases, and 9 bases lay between the germline ends. CDR3 coding DNA: TGTGCCAGCAGCTTAGTCACTAGACCCTACAATGAGCAGTTCTTC. Its translation: CASSLVTRPYNEQFF.

The chain recombines TRBV19 with TRBJ2-7; TRBD1 is a possible D gene (5 bases). Trimming cost V 4 bases and J 1 base, with 11 bases left between them. The CDR3 consists of 14 residues. Germline loops: CDR1 LNHDA, CDR2 SQIVND (reference sequence). CDR3 sequence (DNA): TGTGCCAGTAGTAGCCAGGGCATGTCCTACGAGCAGTACTTC. It yields the protein CASSSQGMSYEQYF.